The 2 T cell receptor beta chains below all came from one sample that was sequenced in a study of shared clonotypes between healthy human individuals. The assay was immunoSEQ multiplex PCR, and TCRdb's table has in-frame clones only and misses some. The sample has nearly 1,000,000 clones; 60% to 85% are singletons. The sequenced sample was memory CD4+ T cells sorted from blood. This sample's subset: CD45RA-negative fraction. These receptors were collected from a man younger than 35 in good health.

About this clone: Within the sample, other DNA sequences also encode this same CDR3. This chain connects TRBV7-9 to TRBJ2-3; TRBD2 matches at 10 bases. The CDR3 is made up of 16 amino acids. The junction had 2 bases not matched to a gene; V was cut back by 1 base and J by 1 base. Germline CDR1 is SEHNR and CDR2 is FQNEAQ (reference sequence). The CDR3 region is CASSLVLAGGTDTQYF. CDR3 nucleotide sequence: TGTGCCAGCAGCTTAGTCCTAGCGGGGGGCACAGATACGCAGTATTTT.

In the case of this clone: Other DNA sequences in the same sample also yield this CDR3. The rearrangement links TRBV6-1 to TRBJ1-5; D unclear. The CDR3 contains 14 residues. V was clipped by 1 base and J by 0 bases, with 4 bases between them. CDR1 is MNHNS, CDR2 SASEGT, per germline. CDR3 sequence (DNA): TGTGCCAGCAGTGAAGAGTTTAGCAATCAGCCCCAGCATTTT. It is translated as CASSEEFSNQPQHF.